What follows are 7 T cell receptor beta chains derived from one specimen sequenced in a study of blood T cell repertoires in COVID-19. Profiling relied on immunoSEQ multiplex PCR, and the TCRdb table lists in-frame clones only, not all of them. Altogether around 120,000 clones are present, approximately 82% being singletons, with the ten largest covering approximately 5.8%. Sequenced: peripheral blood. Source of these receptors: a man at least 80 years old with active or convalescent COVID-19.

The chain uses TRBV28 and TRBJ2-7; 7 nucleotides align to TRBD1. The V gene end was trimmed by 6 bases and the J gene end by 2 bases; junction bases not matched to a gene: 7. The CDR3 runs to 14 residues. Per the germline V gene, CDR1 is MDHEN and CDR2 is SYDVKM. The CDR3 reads CASSGTEYPYEQYF. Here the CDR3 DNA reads TGTGCCAGCAGCGGGACAGAGTACCCCTACGAGCAGTACTTC.

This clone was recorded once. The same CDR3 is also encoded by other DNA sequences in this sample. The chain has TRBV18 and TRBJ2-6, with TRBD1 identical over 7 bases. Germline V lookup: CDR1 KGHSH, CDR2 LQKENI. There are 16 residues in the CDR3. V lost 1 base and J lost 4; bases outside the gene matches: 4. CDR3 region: CASSPQGAPGANVLTF. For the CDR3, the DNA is TGTGCCAGCTCACCACAGGGGGCGCCAGGGGCCAACGTCCTGACTTTC.

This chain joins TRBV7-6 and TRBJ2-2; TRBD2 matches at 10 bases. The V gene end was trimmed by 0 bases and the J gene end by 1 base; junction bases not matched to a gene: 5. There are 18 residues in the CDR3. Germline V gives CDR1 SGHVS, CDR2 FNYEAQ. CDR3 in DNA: TGTGCCAGCAGCTTAGCGAGCCGACTAGCGGGGAACACCGGGGAGCTGTTTTTT. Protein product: CASSLASRLAGNTGELFF.

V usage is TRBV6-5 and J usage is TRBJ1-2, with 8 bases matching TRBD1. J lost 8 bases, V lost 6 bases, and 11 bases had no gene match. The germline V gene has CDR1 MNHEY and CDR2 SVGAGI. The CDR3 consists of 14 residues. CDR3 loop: CASRGQGFSEGYTF. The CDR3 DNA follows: TGTGCCAGCAGAGGACAGGGTTTTTCGGAAGGCTACACCTTC.

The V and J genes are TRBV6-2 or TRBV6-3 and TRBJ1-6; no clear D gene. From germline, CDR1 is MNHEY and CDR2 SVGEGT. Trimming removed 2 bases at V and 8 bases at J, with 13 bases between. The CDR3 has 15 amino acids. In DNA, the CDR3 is TGTGCCAGCAGTTACCGGAAACCTGCGGATTCACCCCTCCACTTT. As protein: CASSYRKPADSPLHF.

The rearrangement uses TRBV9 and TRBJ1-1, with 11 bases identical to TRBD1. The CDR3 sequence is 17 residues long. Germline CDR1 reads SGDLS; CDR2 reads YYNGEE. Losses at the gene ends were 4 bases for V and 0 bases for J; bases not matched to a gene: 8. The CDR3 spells CASSPGDRGLVNTEAFF. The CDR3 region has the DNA TGTGCCAGCAGCCCCGGGGACAGGGGGTTAGTGAACACTGAAGCTTTCTTT.

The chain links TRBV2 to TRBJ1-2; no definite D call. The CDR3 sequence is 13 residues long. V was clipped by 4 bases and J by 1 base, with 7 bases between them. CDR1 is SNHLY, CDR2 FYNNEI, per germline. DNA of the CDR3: TGTGCCAGCAGTGCCAGTGTTAACTATGGCTACACCTTC. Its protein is CASSASVNYGYTF.